The TCR beta chain described here comes from a study of blood T cells in healthy people across ages. This CDR3 contains 15 residues. V lost 4 bases and J 2 bases, leaving 13 bases between the germline ends. Germline values: CDR1 LGHDT, CDR2 YNNKEL (reference sequence). It was with a sample-barcoded 5' primer and a J-beta primer mix that a second PCR of roughly 7 to 12 cycles was run. Researchers report that a template-switch adaptor with 12 random nucleotides tagged each cDNA molecule. TCRdb re-derived calls from the 5' RACE reads in MiXCR, one entry per CDR3 protein. In the table there are around 520,000 distinct CDR3 sequences, about 25% of which are singletons. This clonotype was seen a few times. A further study also used this sample, focusing on T cells of mothers and their children. That source reports: Every mother supplied over 8 million TCR beta CDR3 reads and every child about 3 million. Unrelated pairs and related pairs have their TCR recombination output shaped similarly by thymic selection. Slightly higher overlap, not significant, was seen in related mother-child pairs than in unrelated pairs.

Source material: blood. This chain uses TRBV3-1 with TRBJ2-3; D perhaps matches TRBD2 (5 bases). The receptor was derived from a boy between 2 and 15 years old in good health. The CDR3 sequence: CASSLASYHTDTQYF. Here the CDR3 DNA reads TGTGCCAGCAGCCTGGCTAGCTACCACACAGATACGCAGTATTTT.